This T cell receptor beta chain was identified during a study of cytomegalovirus exposure and HLA in healthy donors. Study-level points and caveats: Rarity marked most TCR sequences, yet some public TCRs occurred in many donors.

From germline, CDR1 is GTSNPN and CDR2 SVGIG (reference sequence). The length of the CDR3 is 18 residues. Trimming at V came to 2 bases and at J to 0 bases, leaving 5 bases not matched to a gene. In this sample, this clone turned up a few times. Its target is unknown. Amplification used 60 Vbeta primers and 13 Jbeta primers. TCRdb keeps only in-frame clones here, not all; method: immunoSEQ multiplex PCR. The sample holds 150,000 to 190,000 clones; less than 85% are singletons and the top ten take around 6.6%. The chain employs TRBV30 and TRBJ2-6; 12 nucleotides agree with TRBD1. The TCR sequence derives from a woman between 45 and 65 years old in good health and CMV-seropositive. The sequencing input was PBMCs. The CDR3 DNA is TGTGCCTGGAGTCCCGGGACAGGGGGCCGCTCTGGGGCCAACGTCCTGACTTTC. Protein: CAWSPGTGGRSGANVLTF.